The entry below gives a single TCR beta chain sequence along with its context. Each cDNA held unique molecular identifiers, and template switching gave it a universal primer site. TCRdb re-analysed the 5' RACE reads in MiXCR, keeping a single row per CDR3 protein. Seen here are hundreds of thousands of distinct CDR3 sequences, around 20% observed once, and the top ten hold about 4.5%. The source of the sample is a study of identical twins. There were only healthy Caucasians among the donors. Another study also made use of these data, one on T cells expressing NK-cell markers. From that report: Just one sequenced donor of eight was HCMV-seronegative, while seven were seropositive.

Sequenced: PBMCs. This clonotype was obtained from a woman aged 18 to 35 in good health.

CDR3 in amino acids: CASSLYLSGTSVTDTQYF. In DNA, the CDR3 is TGCGCCAGCAGCCTCTACTTATCCGGGACTAGCGTCACAGATACGCAGTATTTT. The V call is TRBV4-3, the J call TRBJ2-3; the match to TRBD2 covers 10 bases. CDR1 LGHNA and CDR2 YSLEER come from the germline V gene. The junction had 12 bases not matched to a gene; V was cut back by 4 bases and J by 2 bases. The CDR3 runs to 18 residues.